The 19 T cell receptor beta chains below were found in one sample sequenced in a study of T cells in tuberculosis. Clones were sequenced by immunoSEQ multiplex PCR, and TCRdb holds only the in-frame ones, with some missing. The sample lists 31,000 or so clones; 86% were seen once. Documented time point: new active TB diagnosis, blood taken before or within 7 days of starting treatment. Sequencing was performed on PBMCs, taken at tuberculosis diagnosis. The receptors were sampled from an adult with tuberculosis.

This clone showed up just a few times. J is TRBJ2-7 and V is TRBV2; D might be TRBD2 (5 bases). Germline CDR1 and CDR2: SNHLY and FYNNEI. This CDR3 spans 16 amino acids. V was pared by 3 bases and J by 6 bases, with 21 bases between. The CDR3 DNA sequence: TGTGCCAGCAGTGAGCGTATTTCGGGGTATTGGCTCGAGCAGTACTTC. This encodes CASSERISGYWLEQYF.

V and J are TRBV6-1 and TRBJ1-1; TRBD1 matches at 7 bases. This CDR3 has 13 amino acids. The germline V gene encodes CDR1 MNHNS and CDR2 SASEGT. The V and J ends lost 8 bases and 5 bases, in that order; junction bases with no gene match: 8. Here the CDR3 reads CASAPRGRTEAFF. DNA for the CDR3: TGTGCCAGCGCCCCGAGGGGGCGGACTGAAGCTTTCTTT.

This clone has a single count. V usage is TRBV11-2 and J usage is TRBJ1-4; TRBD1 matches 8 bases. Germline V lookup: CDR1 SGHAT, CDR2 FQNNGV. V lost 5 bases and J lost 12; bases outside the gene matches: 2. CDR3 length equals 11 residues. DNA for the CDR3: TGTGCCAGCAGCCAGGGGGCCGAACTGTTTTTT. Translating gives CASSQGAELFF. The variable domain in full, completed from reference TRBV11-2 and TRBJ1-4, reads EAGVAQSPRYKIIEKRQSVAFWCNPISGHATLYWYQQILGQGPKLLIQFQNNGVVDDSQLPKDRFSAERLKGVDSTLKIQPAKLEDSAVYLCASSQGAELFFGSGTQLSVL.

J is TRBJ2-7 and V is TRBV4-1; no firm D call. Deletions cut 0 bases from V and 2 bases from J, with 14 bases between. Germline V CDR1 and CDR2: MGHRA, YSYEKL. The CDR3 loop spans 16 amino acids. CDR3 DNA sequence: TGCGCCAGCAGCCAAGATACACGGATTACTACCTACGAGCAGTACTTC. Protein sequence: CASSQDTRITTYEQYF.

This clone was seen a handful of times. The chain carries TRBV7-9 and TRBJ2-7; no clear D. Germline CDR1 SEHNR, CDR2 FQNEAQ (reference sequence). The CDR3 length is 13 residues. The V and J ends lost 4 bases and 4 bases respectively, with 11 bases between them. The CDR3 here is CASSSPTEYEQYF. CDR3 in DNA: TGTGCCAGCAGCTCACCCACAGAGTACGAGCAGTACTTC.

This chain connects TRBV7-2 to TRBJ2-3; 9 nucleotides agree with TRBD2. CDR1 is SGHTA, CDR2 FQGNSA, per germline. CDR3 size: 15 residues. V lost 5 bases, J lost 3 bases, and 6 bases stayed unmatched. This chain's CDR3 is CASSPAGGRTDTQYF. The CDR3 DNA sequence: TGTGCCAGCAGCCCCGCGGGGGGGCGGACAGATACGCAGTATTTT.

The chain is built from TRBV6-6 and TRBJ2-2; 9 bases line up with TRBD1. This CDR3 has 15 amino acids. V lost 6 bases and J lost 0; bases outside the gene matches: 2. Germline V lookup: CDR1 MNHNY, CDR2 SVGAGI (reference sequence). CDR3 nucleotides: TGTGCCAGCAGCGGGACAGGGTCGAACACCGGGGAGCTGTTTTTT. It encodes CASSGTGSNTGELFF.

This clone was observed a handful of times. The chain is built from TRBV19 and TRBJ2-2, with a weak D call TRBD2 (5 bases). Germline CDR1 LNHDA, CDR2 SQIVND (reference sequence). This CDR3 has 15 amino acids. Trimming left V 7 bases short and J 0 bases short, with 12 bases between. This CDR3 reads CASTPGNSNTGELFF. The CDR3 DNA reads TGTGCCAGTACCCCGGGGAACTCGAACACCGGGGAGCTGTTTTTT.

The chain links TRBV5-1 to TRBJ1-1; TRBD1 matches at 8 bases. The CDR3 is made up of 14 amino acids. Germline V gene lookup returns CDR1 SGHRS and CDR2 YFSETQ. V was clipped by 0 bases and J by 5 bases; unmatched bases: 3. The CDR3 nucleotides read TGCGCCAGCAGCTTGGCCAGGGGGCAGACTGAAGCTTTCTTT. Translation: CASSLARGQTEAFF.

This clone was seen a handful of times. This CDR3 reads CASSGNREKLFF. In DNA, the CDR3 is TGTGCCAGCAGTGGAAACAGGGAAAAACTGTTTTTT. This chain joins TRBV6-6 and TRBJ1-4; a weak D match, TRBD1 (5 bases). The CDR3 is 12 amino acids. With 5 bases removed from V and 8 bases from J, the gap between germline ends came to 9 bases. Germline CDR1 is MNHNY and CDR2 is SVGAGI (reference sequence).

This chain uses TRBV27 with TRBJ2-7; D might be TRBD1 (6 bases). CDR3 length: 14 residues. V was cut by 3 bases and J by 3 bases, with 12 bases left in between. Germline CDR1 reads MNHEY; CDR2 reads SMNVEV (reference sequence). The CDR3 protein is CASSFTGQIYEQYF. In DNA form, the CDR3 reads TGTGCCAGCAGTTTCACGGGACAAATCTACGAGCAGTACTTC.

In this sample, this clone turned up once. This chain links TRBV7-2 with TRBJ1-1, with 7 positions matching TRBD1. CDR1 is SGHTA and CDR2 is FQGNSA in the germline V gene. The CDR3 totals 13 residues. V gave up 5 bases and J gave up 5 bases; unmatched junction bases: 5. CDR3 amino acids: CASSPRGLTEAFF. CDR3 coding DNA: TGTGCCAGCAGCCCAAGGGGGCTGACTGAAGCTTTCTTT. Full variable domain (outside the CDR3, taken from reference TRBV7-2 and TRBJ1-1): GAGVSQSPSNKVTEKGKDVELRCDPISGHTALYWYRQSLGQGLEFLIYFQGNSAPDKSGLPSDRFSAERTGGSVSTLTIQRTQQEDSAVYLCASSPRGLTEAFFGQGTRLTVV.

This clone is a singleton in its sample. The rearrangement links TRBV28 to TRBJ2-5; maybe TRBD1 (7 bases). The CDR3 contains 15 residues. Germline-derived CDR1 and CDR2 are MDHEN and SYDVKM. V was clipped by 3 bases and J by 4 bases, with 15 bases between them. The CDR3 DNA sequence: TGTGCCAGCAGTTTTTCAGGGGGGTCTGGAGAGACCCAGTACTTC. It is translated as CASSFSGGSGETQYF.

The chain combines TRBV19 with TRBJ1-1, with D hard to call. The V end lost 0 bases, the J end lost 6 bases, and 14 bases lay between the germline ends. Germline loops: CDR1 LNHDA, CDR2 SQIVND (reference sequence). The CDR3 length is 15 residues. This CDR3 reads CASSIEGRRGSEAFF. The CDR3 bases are TGTGCCAGTAGTATAGAGGGCAGGAGAGGGTCTGAAGCTTTCTTT. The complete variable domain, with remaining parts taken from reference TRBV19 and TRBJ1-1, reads DGGITQSPKYLFRKEGQNVTLSCEQNLNHDAMYWYRQDPGQGLRLIYYSQIVNDFQKGDIAEGYSVSREKKESFPLTVTSAQKNPTAFYLCASSIEGRRGSEAFFGQGTRLTVV.

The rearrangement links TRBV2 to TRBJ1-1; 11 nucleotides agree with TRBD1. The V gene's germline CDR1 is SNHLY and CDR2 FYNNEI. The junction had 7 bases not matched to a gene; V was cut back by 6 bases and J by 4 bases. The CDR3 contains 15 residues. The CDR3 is CASRGTGGKGTEAFF. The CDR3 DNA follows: TGTGCCAGCAGGGGGACAGGGGGTAAAGGCACTGAAGCTTTCTTT.

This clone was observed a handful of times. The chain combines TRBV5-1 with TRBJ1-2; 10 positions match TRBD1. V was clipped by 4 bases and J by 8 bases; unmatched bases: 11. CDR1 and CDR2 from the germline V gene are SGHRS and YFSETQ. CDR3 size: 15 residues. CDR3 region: CASSTTPGTGEGYTF. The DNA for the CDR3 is TGCGCCAGCAGCACGACGCCCGGGACAGGGGAGGGCTACACCTTC.

DNA for the CDR3: TGTGCCAGCAGCTACCAGGGGTCAAGCTCCTACAATGAGCAGTTCTTC. Its translation is CASSYQGSSSYNEQFF. The chain is built from TRBV11-2 and TRBJ2-1, with D perhaps TRBD1 (6 bases). Germline V gene lookup returns CDR1 SGHAT and CDR2 FQNNGV. The CDR3 runs 16 residues. The germline V and J ends were trimmed by 4 bases and 0 bases, with 13 bases remaining between them.

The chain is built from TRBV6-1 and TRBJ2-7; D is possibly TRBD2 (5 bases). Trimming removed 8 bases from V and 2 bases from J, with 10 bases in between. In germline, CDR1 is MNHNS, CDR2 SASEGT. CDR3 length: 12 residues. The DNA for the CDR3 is TGTGCCAGCGGACTTGGCGCCTACGAGCAGTACTTC. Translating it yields CASGLGAYEQYF.

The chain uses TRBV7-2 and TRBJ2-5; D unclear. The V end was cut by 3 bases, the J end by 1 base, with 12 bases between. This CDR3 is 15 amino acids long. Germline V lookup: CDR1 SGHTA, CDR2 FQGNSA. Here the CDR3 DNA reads TGTGCCAGCAGCTTCATGGGCTCCTCCCAAGAGACCCAGTACTTC. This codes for CASSFMGSSQETQYF.